The rows below give T cell receptor beta chains drawn from one sample of a study of shared clonotypes between healthy human individuals. The method was immunoSEQ multiplex PCR; TCRdb's version includes in-frame clones alone and lacks a portion of them. Of some 2,100,000 clones listed, approximately 94% are singletons. Input material: naive CD8+ T cells from PBMCs. Source of these receptors: a man aged 18 to 30 in good health. Some clones in this sample may be carry-over from other donors' samples. CDR3s include the opening cysteine and the closing phenylalanine or tryptophan. The D gene is left open where the match is weak. Rows give clone size only sometimes, using once, few, many, or a class for an expanded clone.

d_call,v_call,clone_size,j_call,cdr3_length,cdr3_nt,cdr3_aa
-,TRBV10-2,-,TRBJ1-5,12,TGCGCCAGCAGTGAGCCCCGCCAGCCCCAGCATTTT,CASSEPRQPQHF
-,TRBV27,-,TRBJ2-7,13,TGTGCCAGCAGTTTAGGACGGCAGTCGGAGCAGTACTTC,CASSLGRQSEQYF
-,TRBV7-9,few,TRBJ1-1,17,TGTGCCAGCAGCTTAACGTGGGAGCAACCGTTGAACACTGAAGCTTTCTTT,CASSLTWEQPLNTEAFF
-,TRBV28,once,TRBJ2-4,18,TGTGCCAGCAGTGGAATCAGGGTTGGATTGGTCAGTAGGAACATTCAGTACTTC,CASSGIRVGLVSRNIQYF
TRBD1,TRBV2,-,TRBJ2-6,19,TGTGCCAGCAGCCCTGGAGGGACAGGGCTTTTTTCTGGGGCCAACGTCCTGACTTTC,CASSPGGTGLFSGANVLTF
-,TRBV27,-,TRBJ1-5,18,TGTGCCAGCAGTTTGCCCGAGGGAAGGGTAGACGGTAATCAGCCCCAGCATTTT,CASSLPEGRVDGNQPQHF
-,TRBV6-5,once,TRBJ2-1,14,TGTGCCAGCAGTTCGAAGACTAGTTACAATGAGCAGTTCTTC,CASSSKTSYNEQFF
-,TRBV9,-,TRBJ2-3,15,TGTGCCAGCAGCGTAGCCTCAGGGTCTCTAGATACGCAGTATTTT,CASSVASGSLDTQYF
TRBD2,TRBV28,-,TRBJ2-7,14,TGTGCCAGCCGTACTAGCGGGAGGGGCTACGAGCAGTACTTC,CASRTSGRGYEQYF
-,TRBV28,-,TRBJ1-2,14,TGTGCCAGCAGTTTTGGGATCCGGGGGCATGGCTACACCTTC,CASSFGIRGHGYTF
TRBD2,TRBV13,-,TRBJ2-7,13,TGTGCCAGCAGCGCCGGACTAGTCTACGAGCAGTACTTC,CASSAGLVYEQYF
-,TRBV4-1,-,TRBJ2-3,18,TGCGCCAGCAGTCATCACCGGGACCCTAGGGTGGGCACAGATACGCAGTATTTT,CASSHHRDPRVGTDTQYF
-,TRBV11-2,-,TRBJ1-2,14,TGTGCCAGCAGCTTCGGGGGCGCAAACTATGGCTACACCTTC,CASSFGGANYGYTF
-,TRBV19,-,TRBJ2-7,12,TGTGCCAGTAGTGGTGTGTCCTACGAGCAGTACTTC,CASSGVSYEQYF
TRBD2,TRBV28,-,TRBJ2-5,15,TGTGCCAGCAGTCTCGGACTAGCGGGAGAAGAGACCCAGTACTTC,CASSLGLAGEETQYF
-,TRBV28,-,TRBJ2-7,11,TGTGCCAGCAGTTTAGAGCCCGAGCAGTACTTC,CASSLEPEQYF
TRBD1,TRBV28,few,TRBJ1-5,15,TGTGCCAGCAGTTTTGAGGGGGCGCTTGATCAGCCCCAGCATTTT,CASSFEGALDQPQHF
-,TRBV9,-,TRBJ2-1,13,TGTGCCAGCAGAGAAATCGTGGGGAATGAGCAGTTCTTC,CASREIVGNEQFF